This T cell receptor beta chain was profiled in a study of blood T cell repertoires in COVID-19 (dated by TCRdb to about 2020). Concerning the study at large: Samples covering the acute and convalescent phases of COVID-19 were provided by collaborators in the United States, Italy and Spain. HLA class I and class II types, where available, came from metadata supplied by the sample provider rather than from assay-based typing. The repertoires were released in a freely available public database meant as a resource for research on the immune response to SARS-CoV-2. The prospective study material was composed of cDNA or gDNA derived from T cells, B-cell-depleted T cells, or PBMCs. A de-identified subject ID, COVID-19 status, age in years and sex were almost always included in the sample metadata. The dataset comprised deeply sampled blood TCRbeta repertoires from subjects exposed to, actively infected with, or recovered from COVID-19. The samples were drawn from the first 160 participants of the ongoing ImmuneRACE study and from 1,254 subjects provided by 6 global collaborators. Beyond this particular receptor, the publication reports: How much clinical and demographic metadata was included differed by source and by participant, and the metadata was provided uncurated.

TCRbeta CDR3 regions were amplified from genomic DNA by means of the immunoSEQ Assay, a bias-controlled multiplex PCR. The paper's processing steps were these. The number of nucleated cells in each sample was estimated by amplification of reference gene primers within the assay. Sequence reads were collapsed and filtered to measure the absolute abundance of every unique TCRbeta CDR3 rearrangement. For each sample, productive Simpson clonality was calculated by taking the square root of Simpson's diversity index across productive rearrangements. TCRdb provides this immuneACCESS table in a form limited to in-frame rearrangements. Some clones are lacking; in checked studies, under half of them reflect an unresolved V gene, and why the rest are absent is not known. The V and J calls and clone size are taken from that table; D and trimming were inferred from the DNA. This sample has some 150,000 clones in its table, and roughly 89% of those were observed once. 3.5% to 4% of the sample rests with the top ten.

Sequences LNHNV (CDR1) and YYDKDF (CDR2) are obtained from the germline V gene (reference sequence). At the junction V is shortened by 5 bases and J by 0 bases, with 10 bases in between. The CDR3 runs 15 amino acids, cysteine and phenylalanine included. Just CDR3 DNA is preserved here, 45 bases in frame from base 1. A second Seattle source provided samples from volunteer blood donors who had recovered from COVID-19. Whole blood was collected in K2EDTA tubes by collaborating institutions according to the institutions' own protocols. For TCRbeta analysis, collaborators shipped samples in one of three forms: frozen whole blood, isolated PBMCs, or DNA extracted from either of those sample types. Notes on this clone: Its antigen is still unknown. Base qualities are not provided; no much larger clone lies one nucleotide away.

The clonotype was recovered from a woman in her fifties or sixties who had recovered from COVID-19. The sequenced sample consisted of peripheral blood. The chain is encoded by TRBV15 joined to TRBJ2-2; a weak D assignment points to TRBD1 (5 bases agree). The CDR3 here reads CATSAGQANTGELFF. The DNA is TGTGCCACCAGCGCCGGACAAGCGAACACCGGGGAGCTGTTTTTT.